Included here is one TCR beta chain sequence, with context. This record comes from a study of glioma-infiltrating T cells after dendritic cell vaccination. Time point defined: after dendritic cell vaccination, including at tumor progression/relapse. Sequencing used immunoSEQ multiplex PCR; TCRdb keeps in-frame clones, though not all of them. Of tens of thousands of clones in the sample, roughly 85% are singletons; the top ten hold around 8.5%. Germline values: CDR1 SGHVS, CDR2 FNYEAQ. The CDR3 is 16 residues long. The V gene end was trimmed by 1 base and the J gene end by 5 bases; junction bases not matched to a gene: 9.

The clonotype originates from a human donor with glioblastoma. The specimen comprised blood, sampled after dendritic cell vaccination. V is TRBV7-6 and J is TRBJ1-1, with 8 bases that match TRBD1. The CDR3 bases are TGTGCCAGCAGCTTAGAACCTGGACAGGGAGTGACTGAAGCTTTCTTT. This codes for CASSLEPGQGVTEAFF.